This record looks at one T cell receptor (beta chain) sequence and its context. Authors' data handling: Estimation of nucleated cell counts was performed using reference gene primer amplification. The assay was immunoSEQ multiplex PCR, and TCRdb's table has in-frame clones only and misses some. That table is the source of V, J and clone size, and D and trimming were worked out from the DNA. The table has 200,000 to 250,000 clones, around 83% seen once. Germline values: CDR1 SGHAT, CDR2 FQNNGV. The length of the CDR3 is 12 residues. The trim removed 5 bases at V and 4 bases at J, leaving 1 base unmatched. The sample comes from a study of blood T cell repertoires in COVID-19.

What was sequenced was peripheral blood. The receptor was isolated from a woman between 45 and 65 years old with COVID-19, enrolled during active disease. The chain couples TRBV11-2 to TRBJ1-2, with 7 bases identical to TRBD1. Here the CDR3 reads CASSRDSYGYTF. The CDR3, as DNA: TGTGCCAGCAGCCGGGACAGCTATGGCTACACCTTC.